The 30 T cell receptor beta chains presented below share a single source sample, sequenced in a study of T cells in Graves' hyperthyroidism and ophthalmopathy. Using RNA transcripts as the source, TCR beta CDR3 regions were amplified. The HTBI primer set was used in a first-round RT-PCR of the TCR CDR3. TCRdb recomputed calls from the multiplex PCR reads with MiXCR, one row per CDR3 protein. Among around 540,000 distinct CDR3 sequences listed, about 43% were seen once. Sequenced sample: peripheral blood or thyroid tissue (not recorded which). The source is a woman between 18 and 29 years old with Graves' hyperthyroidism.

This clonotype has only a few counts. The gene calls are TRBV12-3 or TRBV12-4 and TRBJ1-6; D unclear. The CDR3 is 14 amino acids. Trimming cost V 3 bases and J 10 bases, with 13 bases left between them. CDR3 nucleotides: TGTGCCAGCAGTTTTGCGCCTCAAGGATCACCCCTCCACTTT. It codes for CASSFAPQGSPLHF.

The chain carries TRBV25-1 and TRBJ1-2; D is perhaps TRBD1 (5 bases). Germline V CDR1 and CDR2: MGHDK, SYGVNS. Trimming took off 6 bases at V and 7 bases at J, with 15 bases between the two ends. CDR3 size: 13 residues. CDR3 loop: CASSLYGGSGYTF. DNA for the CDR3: TGTGCCAGCAGCCTTTACGGGGGTAGTGGCTACACCTTC.

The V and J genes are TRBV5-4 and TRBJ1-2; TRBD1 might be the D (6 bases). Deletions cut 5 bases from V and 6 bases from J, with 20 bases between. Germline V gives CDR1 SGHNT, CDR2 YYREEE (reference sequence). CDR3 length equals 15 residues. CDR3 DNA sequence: TGTGCCAGCAGTTACATTGACAGGCCGGGGAATGGCTACACCTTC. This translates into CASSYIDRPGNGYTF.

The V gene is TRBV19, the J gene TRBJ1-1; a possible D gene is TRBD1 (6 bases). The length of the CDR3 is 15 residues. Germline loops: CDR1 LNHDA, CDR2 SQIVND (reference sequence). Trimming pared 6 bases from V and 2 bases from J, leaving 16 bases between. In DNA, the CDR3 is TGTGCCAGTAGGAATCCGGGACATGAAAACACTGAAGCTTTCTTT. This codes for CASRNPGHENTEAFF.

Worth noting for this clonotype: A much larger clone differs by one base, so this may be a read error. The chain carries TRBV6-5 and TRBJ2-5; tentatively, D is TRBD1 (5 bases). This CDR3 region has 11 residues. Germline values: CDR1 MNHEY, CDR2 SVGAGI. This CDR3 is CAISYRETQYF. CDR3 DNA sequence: TGTGCCATCAGTTACAGGGAGACCCAGTACTTC.

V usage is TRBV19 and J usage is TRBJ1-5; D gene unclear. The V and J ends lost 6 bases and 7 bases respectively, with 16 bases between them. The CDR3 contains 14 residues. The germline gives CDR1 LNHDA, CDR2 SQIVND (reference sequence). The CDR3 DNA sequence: TGTGCCAGTAGGGCCGAGGGCGACGGACAGCCCCAGCATTTT. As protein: CASRAEGDGQPQHF.

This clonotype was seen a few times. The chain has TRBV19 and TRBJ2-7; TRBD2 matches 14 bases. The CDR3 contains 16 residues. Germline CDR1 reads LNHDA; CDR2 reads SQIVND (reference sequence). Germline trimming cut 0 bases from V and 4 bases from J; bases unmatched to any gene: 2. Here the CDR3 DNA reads TGTGCCAGTAGTATAGAGGGACTAGCGGGAGTATACGAGCAGTACTTC. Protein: CASSIEGLAGVYEQYF.

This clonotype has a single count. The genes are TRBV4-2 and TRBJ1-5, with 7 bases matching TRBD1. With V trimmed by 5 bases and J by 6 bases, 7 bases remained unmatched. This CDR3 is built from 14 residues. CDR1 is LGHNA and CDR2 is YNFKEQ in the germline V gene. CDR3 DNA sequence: TGTGCCAGCAGCGCCGACAGGGAGAGTCAGCCCCAGCATTTT. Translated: CASSADRESQPQHF.

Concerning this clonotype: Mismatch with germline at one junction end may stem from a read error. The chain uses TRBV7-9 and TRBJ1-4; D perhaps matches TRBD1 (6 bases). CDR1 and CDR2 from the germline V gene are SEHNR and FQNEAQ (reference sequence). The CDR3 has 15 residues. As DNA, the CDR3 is TGTGCCAGCAGCTCCACCGGGACAAGGGATGAAAAACTGTTCTTT. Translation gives CASSSTGTRDEKLFF. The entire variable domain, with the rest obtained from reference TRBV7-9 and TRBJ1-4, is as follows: DTGVSQNPRHKITKRGQNVTFRCDPISEHNRLYWYRQTLGQGPEFLTYFQNEAQLEKSRLLSDRFSAERPKGSFSTLEIQRTEQGDSAMYLCASSSTGTRDEKLFFGSGTQLSVL.

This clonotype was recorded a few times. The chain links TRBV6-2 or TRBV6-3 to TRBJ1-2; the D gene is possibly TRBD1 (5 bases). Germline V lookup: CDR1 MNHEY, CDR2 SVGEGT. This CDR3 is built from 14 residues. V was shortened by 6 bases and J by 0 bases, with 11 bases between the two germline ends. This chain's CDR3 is CASSKTVANYGYTF. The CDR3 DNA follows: TGTGCCAGCAGCAAGACAGTAGCTAACTATGGCTACACCTTC.

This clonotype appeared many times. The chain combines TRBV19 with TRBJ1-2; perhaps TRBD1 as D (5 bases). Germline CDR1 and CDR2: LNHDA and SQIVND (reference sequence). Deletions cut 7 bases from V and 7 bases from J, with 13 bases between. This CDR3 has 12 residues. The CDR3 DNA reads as TGTGCCAGTACTGTCTGGGGCTTTGGCTACACCTTC. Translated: CASTVWGFGYTF.

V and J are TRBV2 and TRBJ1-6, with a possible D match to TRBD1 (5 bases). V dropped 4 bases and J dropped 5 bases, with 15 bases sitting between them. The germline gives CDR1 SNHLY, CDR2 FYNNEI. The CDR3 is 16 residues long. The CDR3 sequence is CASSGARAQNNSPLHF. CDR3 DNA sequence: TGTGCCAGCAGTGGAGCCAGGGCCCAGAATAATTCACCCCTCCACTTT.

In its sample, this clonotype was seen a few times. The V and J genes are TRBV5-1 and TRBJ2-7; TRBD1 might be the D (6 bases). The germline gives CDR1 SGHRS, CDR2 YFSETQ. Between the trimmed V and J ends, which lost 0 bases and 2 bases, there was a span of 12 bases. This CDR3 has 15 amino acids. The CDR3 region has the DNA TGCGCCAGCAGCTTGGAAGGGACACCTGCCTACGAGCAGTACTTC. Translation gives CASSLEGTPAYEQYF.

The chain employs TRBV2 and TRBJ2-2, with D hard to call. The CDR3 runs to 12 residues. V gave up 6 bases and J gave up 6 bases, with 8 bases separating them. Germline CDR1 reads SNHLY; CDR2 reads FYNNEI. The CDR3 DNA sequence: TGTGCCAGCAGGGACCATCCCGGGGAGCTGTTTTTT. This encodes CASRDHPGELFF.

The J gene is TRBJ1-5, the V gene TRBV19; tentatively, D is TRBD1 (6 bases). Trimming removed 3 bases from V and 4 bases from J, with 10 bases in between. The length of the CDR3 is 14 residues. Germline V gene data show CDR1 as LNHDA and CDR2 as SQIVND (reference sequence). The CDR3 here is CASSMPRGNQPQHF. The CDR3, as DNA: TGTGCCAGTAGTATGCCCAGGGGAAATCAGCCCCAGCATTTT.

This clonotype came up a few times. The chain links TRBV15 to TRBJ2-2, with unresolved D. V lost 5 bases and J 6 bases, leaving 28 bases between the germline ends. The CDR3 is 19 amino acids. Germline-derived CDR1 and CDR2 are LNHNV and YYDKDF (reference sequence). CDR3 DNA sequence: TGTGCCACCAGCTTCCGCCCCCCTAGAACCCTACCCTCCTCCGGGGAGCTGTTTTTT. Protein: CATSFRPPRTLPSSGELFF.

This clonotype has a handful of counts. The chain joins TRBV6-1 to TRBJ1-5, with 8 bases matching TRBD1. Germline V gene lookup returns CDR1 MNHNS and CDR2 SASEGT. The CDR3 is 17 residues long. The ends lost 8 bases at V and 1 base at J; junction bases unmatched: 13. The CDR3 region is CASHSGTGLWSNQPQHF. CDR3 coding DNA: TGTGCCAGCCACTCCGGGACAGGCCTTTGGAGCAATCAGCCCCAGCATTTT.

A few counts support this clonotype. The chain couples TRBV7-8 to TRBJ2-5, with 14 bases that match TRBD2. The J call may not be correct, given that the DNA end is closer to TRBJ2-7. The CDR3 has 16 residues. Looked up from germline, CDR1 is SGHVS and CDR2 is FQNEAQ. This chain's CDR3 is CASSLGGLAGAYEQYF. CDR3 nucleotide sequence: TGTGCCAGCAGCTTAGGGGGACTAGCGGGAGCCTACGAGCAGTACTTC.

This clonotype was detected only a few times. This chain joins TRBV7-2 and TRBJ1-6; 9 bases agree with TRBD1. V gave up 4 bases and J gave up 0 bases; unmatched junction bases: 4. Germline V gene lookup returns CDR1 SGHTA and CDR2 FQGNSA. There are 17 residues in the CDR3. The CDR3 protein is CASSWDRASSYNSPLHF. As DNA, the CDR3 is TGTGCCAGCAGCTGGGACAGGGCGAGCTCCTATAATTCACCCCTCCACTTT. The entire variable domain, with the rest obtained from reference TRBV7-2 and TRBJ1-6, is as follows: GAGVSQSPSNKVTEKGKDVELRCDPISGHTALYWYRQSLGQGLEFLIYFQGNSAPDKSGLPSDRFSAERTGGSVSTLTIQRTQQEDSAVYLCASSWDRASSYNSPLHFGNGTRLTVT.

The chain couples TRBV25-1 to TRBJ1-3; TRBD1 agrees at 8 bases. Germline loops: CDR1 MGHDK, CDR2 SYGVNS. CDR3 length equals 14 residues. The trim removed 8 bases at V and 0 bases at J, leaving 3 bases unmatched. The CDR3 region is CASGQGNSGNTIYF. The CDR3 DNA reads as TGTGCCAGCGGACAGGGAAACTCTGGAAACACCATATATTTT.

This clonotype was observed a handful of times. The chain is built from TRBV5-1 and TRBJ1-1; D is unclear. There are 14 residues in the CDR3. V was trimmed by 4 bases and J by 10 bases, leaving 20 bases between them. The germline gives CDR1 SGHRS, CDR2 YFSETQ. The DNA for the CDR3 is TGCGCCAGCAGCGCCGACCTCATGCCCCTGCCAGCTTTCTTT. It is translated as CASSADLMPLPAFF.

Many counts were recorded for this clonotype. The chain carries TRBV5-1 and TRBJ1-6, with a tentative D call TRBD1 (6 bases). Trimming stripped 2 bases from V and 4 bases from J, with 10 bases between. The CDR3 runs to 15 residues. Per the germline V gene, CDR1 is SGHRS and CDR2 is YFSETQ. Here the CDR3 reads CASSFGQSYNSPLHF. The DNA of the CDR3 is TGCGCCAGCAGCTTTGGACAGTCATATAATTCACCCCTCCACTTT.

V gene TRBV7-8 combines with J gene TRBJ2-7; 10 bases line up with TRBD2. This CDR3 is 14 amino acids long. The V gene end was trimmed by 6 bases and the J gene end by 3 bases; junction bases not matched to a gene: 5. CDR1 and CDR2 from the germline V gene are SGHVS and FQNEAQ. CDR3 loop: CASSSRTSGYEQYF. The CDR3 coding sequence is TGTGCCAGCAGTTCCCGGACTAGCGGCTACGAGCAGTACTTC.

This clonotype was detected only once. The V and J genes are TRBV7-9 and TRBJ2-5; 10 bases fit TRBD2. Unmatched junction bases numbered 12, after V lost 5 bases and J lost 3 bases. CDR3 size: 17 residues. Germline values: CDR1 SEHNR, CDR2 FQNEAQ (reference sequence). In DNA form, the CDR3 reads TGTGCCAGCAGCCAGGGGACGAGGACTAGCGGCGAAGAGACCCAGTACTTC. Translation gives CASSQGTRTSGEETQYF.

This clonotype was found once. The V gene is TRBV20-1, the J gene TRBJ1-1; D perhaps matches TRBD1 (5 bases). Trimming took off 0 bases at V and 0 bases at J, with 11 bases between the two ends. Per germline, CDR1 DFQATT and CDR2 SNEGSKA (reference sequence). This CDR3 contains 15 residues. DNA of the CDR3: TGCAGTGCTAGAGATGGGGCGACAGTGAACACTGAAGCTTTCTTT. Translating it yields CSARDGATVNTEAFF.

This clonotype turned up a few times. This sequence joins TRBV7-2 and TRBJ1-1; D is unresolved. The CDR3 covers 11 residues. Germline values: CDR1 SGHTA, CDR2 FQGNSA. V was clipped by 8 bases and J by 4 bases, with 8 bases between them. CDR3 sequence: CASGPLTEAFF. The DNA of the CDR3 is TGTGCCAGCGGCCCTCTCACTGAAGCTTTCTTT.

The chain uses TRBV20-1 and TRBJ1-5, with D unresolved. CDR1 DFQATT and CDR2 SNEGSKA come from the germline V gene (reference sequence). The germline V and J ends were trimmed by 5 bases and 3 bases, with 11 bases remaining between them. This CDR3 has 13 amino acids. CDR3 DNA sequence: TGCAGTGCTGTTTGGGGTGTCAATCAGCCCCAGCATTTT. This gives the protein CSAVWGVNQPQHF.

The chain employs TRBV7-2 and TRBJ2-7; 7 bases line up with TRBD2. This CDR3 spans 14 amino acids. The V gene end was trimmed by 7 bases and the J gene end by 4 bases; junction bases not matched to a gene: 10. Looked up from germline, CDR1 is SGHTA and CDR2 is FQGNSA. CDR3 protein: CASTTGALAYEQYF. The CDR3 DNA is TGTGCCAGCACCACCGGGGCACTAGCGTACGAGCAGTACTTC.

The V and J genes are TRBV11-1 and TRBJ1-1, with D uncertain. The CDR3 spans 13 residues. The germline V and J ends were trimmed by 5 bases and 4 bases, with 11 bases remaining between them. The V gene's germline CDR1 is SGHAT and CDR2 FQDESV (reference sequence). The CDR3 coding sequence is TGTGCCAGCAGCACCGGGAGTAGCACTGAAGCTTTCTTT. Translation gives CASSTGSSTEAFF.

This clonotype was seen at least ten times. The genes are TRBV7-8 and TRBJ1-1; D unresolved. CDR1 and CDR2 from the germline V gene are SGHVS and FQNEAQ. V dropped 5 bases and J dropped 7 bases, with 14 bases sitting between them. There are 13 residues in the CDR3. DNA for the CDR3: TGTGCCAGCAGCGCTCGGGCCCGAGGTGAAGCTTTCTTT. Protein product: CASSARARGEAFF.